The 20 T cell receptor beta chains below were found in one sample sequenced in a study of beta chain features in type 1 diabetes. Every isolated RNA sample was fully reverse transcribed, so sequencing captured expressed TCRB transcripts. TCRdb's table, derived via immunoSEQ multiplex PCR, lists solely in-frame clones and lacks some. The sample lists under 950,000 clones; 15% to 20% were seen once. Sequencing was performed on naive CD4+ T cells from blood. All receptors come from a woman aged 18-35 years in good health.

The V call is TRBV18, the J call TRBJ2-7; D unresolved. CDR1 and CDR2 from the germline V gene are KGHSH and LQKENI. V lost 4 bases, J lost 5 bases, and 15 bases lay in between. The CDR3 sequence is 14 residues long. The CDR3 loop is CASSLRDTTHEQYF. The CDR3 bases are TGTGCCAGCTCACTACGAGATACTACCCACGAGCAGTACTTC.

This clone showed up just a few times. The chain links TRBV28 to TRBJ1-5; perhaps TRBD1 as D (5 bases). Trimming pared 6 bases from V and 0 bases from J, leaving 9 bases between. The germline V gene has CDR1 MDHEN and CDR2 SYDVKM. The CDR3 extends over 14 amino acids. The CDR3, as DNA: TGTGCCAGCAGCACAGGACATAGCAATCAGCCCCAGCATTTT. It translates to CASSTGHSNQPQHF.

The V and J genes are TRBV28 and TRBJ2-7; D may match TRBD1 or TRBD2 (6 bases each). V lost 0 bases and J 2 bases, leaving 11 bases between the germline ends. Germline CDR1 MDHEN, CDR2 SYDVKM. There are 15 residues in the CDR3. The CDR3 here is CASSLWAGQTYEQYF. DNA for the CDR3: TGTGCCAGCAGTTTATGGGCGGGACAAACCTACGAGCAGTACTTC.

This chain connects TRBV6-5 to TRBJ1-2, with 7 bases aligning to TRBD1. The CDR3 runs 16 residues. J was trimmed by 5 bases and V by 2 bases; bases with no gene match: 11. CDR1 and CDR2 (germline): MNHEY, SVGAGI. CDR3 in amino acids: CASSYAPTGPPYGYTF. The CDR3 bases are TGTGCCAGCAGTTACGCGCCGACAGGGCCCCCTTATGGCTACACCTTC.

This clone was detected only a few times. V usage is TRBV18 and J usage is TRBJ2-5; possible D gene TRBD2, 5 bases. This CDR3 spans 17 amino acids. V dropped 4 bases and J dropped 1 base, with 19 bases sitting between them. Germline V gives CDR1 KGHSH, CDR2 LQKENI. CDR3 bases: TGTGCCAGCTCACGAGGTGGCGGGCGATCAACCCAAGAGACCCAGTACTTC. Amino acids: CASSRGGGRSTQETQYF.

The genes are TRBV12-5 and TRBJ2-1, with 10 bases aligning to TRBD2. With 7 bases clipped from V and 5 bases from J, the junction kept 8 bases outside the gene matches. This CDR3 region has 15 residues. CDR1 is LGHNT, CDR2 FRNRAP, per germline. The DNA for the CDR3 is TGTGCTAGTGCCTCCCGCGGACTAGCGGACAATGAGCAGTTCTTC. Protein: CASASRGLADNEQFF. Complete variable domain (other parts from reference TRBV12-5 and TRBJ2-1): DARVTQTPRHKVTEMGQEVTMRCQPILGHNTVFWYRQTMMQGLELLAYFRNRAPLDDSGMPKDRFSAEMPDATLATLKIQPSEPRDSAVYFCASASRGLADNEQFFGPGTRLTVL.

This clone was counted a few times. The chain's CDR3 is CASKRRSLNEKLFF. The CDR3 coding sequence is TGTGCCAGCAAAAGACGGAGCCTTAATGAAAAACTGTTTTTT. The chain joins TRBV2 to TRBJ1-4; D remains ambiguous. Deletions cut 7 bases from V and 4 bases from J, with 13 bases between. The CDR3 is made up of 14 amino acids. Germline-derived CDR1 and CDR2 are SNHLY and FYNNEI.

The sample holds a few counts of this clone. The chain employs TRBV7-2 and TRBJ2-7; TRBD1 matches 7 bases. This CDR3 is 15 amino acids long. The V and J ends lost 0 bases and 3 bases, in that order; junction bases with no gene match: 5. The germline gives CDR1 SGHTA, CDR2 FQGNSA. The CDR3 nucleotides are TGTGCCAGCAGCTTAGCGGGCCAGGGGGACTACGAGCAGTACTTC. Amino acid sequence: CASSLAGQGDYEQYF. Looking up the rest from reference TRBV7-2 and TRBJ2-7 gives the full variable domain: GAGVSQSPSNKVTEKGKDVELRCDPISGHTALYWYRQSLGQGLEFLIYFQGNSAPDKSGLPSDRFSAERTGGSVSTLTIQRTQQEDSAVYLCASSLAGQGDYEQYFGPGTRLTVT.

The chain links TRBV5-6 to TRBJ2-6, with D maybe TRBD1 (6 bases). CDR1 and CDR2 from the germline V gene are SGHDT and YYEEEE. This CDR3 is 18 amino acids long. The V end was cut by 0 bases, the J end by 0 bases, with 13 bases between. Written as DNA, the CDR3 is TGTGCCAGCAGCTTGGTGCCGGGACATCCCTCTGGGGCCAACGTCCTGACTTTC. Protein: CASSLVPGHPSGANVLTF.

Here the CDR3 DNA reads TGTGCCAGCAGCTTAGCTTTACTAGCGGGAGGTGTAGATACGCAGTATTTT. Amino acids: CASSLALLAGGVDTQYF. V usage is TRBV7-2 and J usage is TRBJ2-3; TRBD2 matches at 12 bases. CDR1 is SGHTA and CDR2 is FQGNSA in the germline V gene. The CDR3 length is 17 residues. Losses at the gene ends were 0 bases for V and 5 bases for J; bases not matched to a gene: 6.

In DNA form, the CDR3 reads TGTGCCAGCAGTTCGGTGGGAACTAATGAAAAACTGTTTTTT. Its translation is CASSSVGTNEKLFF. The chain links TRBV28 to TRBJ1-4; D gene ambiguous. V was cut by 4 bases and J by 1 base, with 7 bases left in between. Germline-derived CDR1 and CDR2 are MDHEN and SYDVKM. The CDR3 consists of 14 residues.

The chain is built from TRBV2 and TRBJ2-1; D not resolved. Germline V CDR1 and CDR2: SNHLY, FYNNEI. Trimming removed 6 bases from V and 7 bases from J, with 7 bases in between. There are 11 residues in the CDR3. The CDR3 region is CASRAFNEQFF. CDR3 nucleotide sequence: TGTGCCAGCAGGGCGTTTAATGAGCAGTTCTTC.

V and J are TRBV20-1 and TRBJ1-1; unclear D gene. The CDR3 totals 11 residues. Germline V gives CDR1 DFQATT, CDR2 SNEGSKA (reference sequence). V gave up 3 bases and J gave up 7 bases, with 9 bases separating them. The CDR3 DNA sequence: TGCAGTGCTAGTTCGCTGGGTGAAGCTTTCTTT. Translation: CSASSLGEAFF.

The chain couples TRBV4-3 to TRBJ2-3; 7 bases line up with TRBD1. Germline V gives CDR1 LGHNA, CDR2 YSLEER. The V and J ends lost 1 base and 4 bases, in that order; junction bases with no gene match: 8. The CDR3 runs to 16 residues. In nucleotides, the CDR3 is TGCGCCAGCAGCCAAGGACAGGGAACCACGGCAGATACGCAGTATTTT. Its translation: CASSQGQGTTADTQYF.

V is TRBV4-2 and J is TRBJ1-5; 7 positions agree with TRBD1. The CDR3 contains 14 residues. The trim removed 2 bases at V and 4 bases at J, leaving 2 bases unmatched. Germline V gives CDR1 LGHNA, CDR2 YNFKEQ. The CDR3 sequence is CASSQSRGNQPQHF. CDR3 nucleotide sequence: TGTGCCAGCAGCCAAAGCAGGGGGAATCAGCCCCAGCATTTT.

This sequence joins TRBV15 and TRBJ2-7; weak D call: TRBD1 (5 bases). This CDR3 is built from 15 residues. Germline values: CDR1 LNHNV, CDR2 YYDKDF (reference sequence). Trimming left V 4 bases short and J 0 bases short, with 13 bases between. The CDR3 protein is CATSTRTPYSYEQYF. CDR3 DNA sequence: TGTGCCACCAGCACCAGGACACCCTACTCCTACGAGCAGTACTTC.

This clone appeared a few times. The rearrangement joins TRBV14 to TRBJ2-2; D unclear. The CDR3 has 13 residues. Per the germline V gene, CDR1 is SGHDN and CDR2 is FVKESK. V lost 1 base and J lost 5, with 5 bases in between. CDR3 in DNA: TGTGCCAGCAGCCAAGGGGTTACCGGGGAGCTGTTTTTT. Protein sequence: CASSQGVTGELFF.

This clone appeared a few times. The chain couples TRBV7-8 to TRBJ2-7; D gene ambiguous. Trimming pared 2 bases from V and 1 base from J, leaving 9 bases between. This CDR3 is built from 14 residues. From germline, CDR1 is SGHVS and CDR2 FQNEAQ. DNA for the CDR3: TGTGCCAGCAGCTTAAATGGCCAATCCTACGAGCAGTACTTC. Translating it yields CASSLNGQSYEQYF.

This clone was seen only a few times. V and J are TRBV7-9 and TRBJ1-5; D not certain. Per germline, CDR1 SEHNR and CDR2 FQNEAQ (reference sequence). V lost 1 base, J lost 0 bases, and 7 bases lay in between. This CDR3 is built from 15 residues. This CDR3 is CASSLDGSSNQPQHF. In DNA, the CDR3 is TGTGCCAGCAGCTTAGACGGCTCTAGCAATCAGCCCCAGCATTTT.

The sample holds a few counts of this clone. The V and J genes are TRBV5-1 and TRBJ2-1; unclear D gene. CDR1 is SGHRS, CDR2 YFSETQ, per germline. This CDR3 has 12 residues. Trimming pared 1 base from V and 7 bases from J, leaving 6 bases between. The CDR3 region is CASSLWGNEQFF. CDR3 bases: TGCGCCAGCAGCTTGTGGGGTAATGAGCAGTTCTTC.